The entry below describes one T cell receptor beta chain. This specimen comes from a study of control samples from healthy donors and cancer patients. Sequenced by immunoSEQ multiplex PCR; TCRdb stores in-frame clones only, minus some. The sample yields approximately 170,000 clones, just over 90% seen once. CDR3 length: 13 residues. The germline CDR1 and CDR2 sequences are MNHEY and SMNVEV (reference sequence). Trimming shortened V by 9 bases and J by 0 bases, and 12 bases separated the two germline ends. This clonotype was obtained from a man aged 25-40 years in good health. Sequenced: blood. J is TRBJ2-7 and V is TRBV27; a possible D gene is TRBD2 (5 bases). This CDR3 reads CASTSGSSYEQYF. The CDR3 DNA sequence: TGTGCCAGTACTAGTGGCAGCTCCTACGAGCAGTACTTC.